This entry lists 8 T cell receptor beta chains sequenced from one sample in a study of CD8+ T cells in alopecia areata. Sequencing templates came from extracted RNA that was reverse transcribed into cDNA. Here immunoSEQ multiplex PCR was the method, and the copy in TCRdb shows in-frame clones only, minus some. This table holds some 220,000 clones, around three fifths found once. Treatment denoted: oral pan-JAK inhibitor, 5-10 mg twice daily. The material was CD4+ T cells sorted from blood, obtained at week 4, from a patient treated with tofacitinib. These receptors were obtained from a human donor with alopecia areata.

V gene TRBV29-1 combines with J gene TRBJ1-1; D not resolved. Trimming shortened V by 6 bases and J by 4 bases, and 12 bases separated the two germline ends. Germline CDR1 SQVTM, CDR2 ANQGSEA. This CDR3 is built from 12 residues. CDR3 DNA: TGCAGCGTCCGAGGGATGGCCACTGAAGCTTTCTTT. It translates to CSVRGMATEAFF.

The chain links TRBV7-2 to TRBJ1-1, with 7 bases aligning to TRBD1. Looked up from germline, CDR1 is SGHTA and CDR2 is FQGNSA. Trimming cost V 4 bases and J 0 bases; bases outside gene matches: 11. The CDR3 covers 17 residues. CDR3 sequence: CASSSDRRMTMNTEAFF. The CDR3 DNA reads TGTGCCAGCAGCTCGGACAGGCGGATGACCATGAACACTGAAGCTTTCTTT.

The chain recombines TRBV6-5 with TRBJ2-3; D assignment may be TRBD1 or TRBD2 (5 bases each). This CDR3 has 11 amino acids. The germline V and J ends were trimmed by 6 bases and 7 bases, with 8 bases remaining between them. The germline gives CDR1 MNHEY, CDR2 SVGAGI. The CDR3 bases are TGTGCCAGCAGGGGGGTCTATACGCAGTATTTT. Protein sequence: CASRGVYTQYF.

This rearrangement joins TRBV5-1 to TRBJ2-7; 7 bases line up with TRBD2. V shed 6 bases and J 5 bases; nucleotides not matched to a gene: 2. CDR1 and CDR2 (germline): SGHRS, YFSETQ. This CDR3 spans 11 amino acids. CDR3 sequence: CASTGGHEQYF. CDR3 bases: TGCGCCAGCACGGGAGGACACGAGCAGTACTTC.

The CDR3, as DNA: TGCGCCAGCAGGATCGGACAGGGAGAAAGCACAGATACGCAGTATTTT. Its protein is CASRIGQGESTDTQYF. V is TRBV5-1 and J is TRBJ2-3, with 8 bases that match TRBD1. Trimming cost V 5 bases and J 0 bases; bases outside gene matches: 8. In germline, CDR1 is SGHRS, CDR2 YFSETQ. The CDR3 is 16 residues long. Together with reference TRBV5-1 and TRBJ2-3, the CDR3 gives the full variable domain: KAGVTQTPRYLIKTRGQQVTLSCSPISGHRSVSWYQQTPGQGLQFLFEYFSETQRNKGNFPGRFSGRQFSNSRSEMNVSTLELGDSALYLCASRIGQGESTDTQYFGPGTRLTVL.

This clone was seen more than once but under ten times. Other DNA sequences of this sample code for an identical CDR3. The chain recombines TRBV7-9 with TRBJ1-1, with D maybe TRBD1 (5 bases). V was shortened by 3 bases and J by 4 bases, with 9 bases between the two germline ends. CDR1 and CDR2 (germline): SEHNR, FQNEAQ (reference sequence). The CDR3 length is 13 residues. The DNA for the CDR3 is TGTGCCAGCAGCTTTAGGGGAGGCACTGAAGCTTTCTTT. This sequence encodes CASSFRGGTEAFF.

The V and J genes are TRBV29-1 and TRBJ2-1; 8 positions agree with TRBD2. This CDR3 has 12 amino acids. Germline CDR1 and CDR2: SQVTM and ANQGSEA. After removal of 8 bases from V and 9 bases from J, the junction contained 9 bases not matched to a gene. In nucleotides, the CDR3 is TGCAGCTCCCCGGGGGGGGTCTGTGAGCAGTTCTTC. It yields the protein CSSPGGVCEQFF.

The chain has TRBV30 and TRBJ2-1; 9 nucleotides align to TRBD2. CDR1 and CDR2 (germline): GTSNPN, SVGIG (reference sequence). The trim removed 0 bases at V and 15 bases at J, leaving 9 bases unmatched. The CDR3 is 13 amino acids. Here the CDR3 DNA reads TGTGCCTGGAGTGTACGGCTAGCGGGACCGTGGTTCTTC. As protein: CAWSVRLAGPWFF.